This T cell receptor (beta chain) appears in the sequencing data of a study of T cells in Graves' hyperthyroidism and ophthalmopathy. Exclusion followed for patients with uncontrolled infection, other autoimmune disease, pregnancy or lactation. Diagnoses were made from clinical symptoms, serum measures (thyroxine and TRAb), thyroid ultrasound and orbital computed tomography. This clonotype appeared many times. What it binds is unknown. General observations from the study: A model of 13 V-J pairs discriminated ophthalmopathy from stable hyperthyroidism. Ophthalmopathy, as predicted by the model, came a median approximately 6.5 months after the prediction.

The CDR3 regions of TCR beta were amplified from RNA transcripts. Carried out on the TCR CDR3, a first-round RT-PCR used the HTBI primer set. TCRdb ran MiXCR on the multiplex PCR reads and lists one entry per CDR3 protein. Of approximately 430,000 distinct CDR3 sequences detected, roughly 14% appear once; the ten largest clones hold over 12%. The germline gives CDR1 MNHEY, CDR2 SVGAGI. With V trimmed by 0 bases and J by 7 bases, 15 bases remained unmatched. The CDR3 is 17 residues long. Sample: blood. The V and J genes are TRBV6-5 and TRBJ2-7; 7 bases match TRBD2. This receptor was taken from a woman aged 18-29 years with Graves' hyperthyroidism. CDR3 sequence (DNA): TGTGCCAGCAGTTACTCGACGGGCGGACTAGGTTCGGGGGAGCAGTACTTC. It encodes CASSYSTGGLGSGEQYF.